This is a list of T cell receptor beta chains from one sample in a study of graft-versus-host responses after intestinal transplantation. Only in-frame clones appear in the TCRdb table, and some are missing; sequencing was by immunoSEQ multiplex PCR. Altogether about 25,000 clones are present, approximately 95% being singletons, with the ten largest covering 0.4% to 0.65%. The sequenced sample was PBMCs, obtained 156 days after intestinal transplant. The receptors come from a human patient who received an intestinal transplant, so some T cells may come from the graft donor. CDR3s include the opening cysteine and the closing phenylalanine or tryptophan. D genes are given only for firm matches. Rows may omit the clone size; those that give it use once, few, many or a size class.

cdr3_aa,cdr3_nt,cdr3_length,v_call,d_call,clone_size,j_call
CASSIVGSTSSYEQYF,TGTGCCAGTAGTATAGTCGGGAGCACAAGCTCCTACGAGCAGTACTTC,16,TRBV19,.,.,TRBJ2-7
CASSPRRGNTEAFF,TGTGCCAGCAGCCCACGCAGGGGGAACACTGAAGCTTTCTTT,14,TRBV7-2,.,.,TRBJ1-1
CASSPGRPPMNTEAFF,TGTGCCAGCAGCCCGGGTCGGCCGCCCATGAACACTGAAGCTTTCTTT,16,TRBV13,.,.,TRBJ1-1
CAISGGAGNTEAFF,TGTGCCATCAGTGGGGGGGCAGGGAACACTGAAGCTTTCTTT,14,TRBV10-3,.,.,TRBJ1-1
CASSIAVLGVETQYF,TGCGCCAGCAGCATAGCGGTCTTAGGTGTGGAGACCCAGTACTTC,15,TRBV5-1,.,.,TRBJ2-5
CASSYSRGYEQYF,TGTGCCAGCAGTTACTCGCGCGGCTACGAGCAGTACTTC,13,TRBV6-6,.,.,TRBJ2-7
CASSQDNAGGGISGNTIYF,TGCGCCAGCAGCCAAGATAATGCAGGGGGAGGGATCTCTGGAAACACCATATATTTT,19,TRBV4-3,TRBD1,.,TRBJ1-3
CASSADRTNTPEAFF,TGTGCCAGCAGCGCGGACAGGACAAATACCCCTGAAGCTTTCTTT,15,TRBV9,TRBD1,.,TRBJ1-1
CASSLTPDNQPQHF,TGCGCCAGCAGCCTCACCCCCGATAATCAGCCCCAGCATTTT,14,TRBV5-1,.,once,TRBJ1-5
CASSSPQGAKNIQYF,TGTGCCAGCAGTTCCCCCCAAGGAGCCAAAAACATTCAGTACTTC,15,TRBV27,.,.,TRBJ2-4
CASSPGTGDDYGYTF,TGCGCCAGCAGCCCGGGGACAGGGGATGACTATGGCTACACCTTC,15,TRBV5-1,TRBD1,.,TRBJ1-2
CASSLERTGIFYEQYF,TGTGCCAGCAGCTTGGAAAGGACGGGAATCTTCTACGAGCAGTACTTC,16,TRBV5-5,.,.,TRBJ2-7
CASSFGYDNEQFF,TGTGCCAGCAGTTTTGGGTATGACAATGAGCAGTTCTTC,13,TRBV27,.,.,TRBJ2-1
CASSLLAGGPYEQYF,TGTGCCAGCAGCTTACTAGCGGGAGGGCCCTACGAGCAGTACTTC,15,TRBV5-6,TRBD2,.,TRBJ2-7
CASSLVPRRGTDTQYF,TGTGCCAGCAGCTTAGTCCCGCGGAGAGGGACAGATACGCAGTATTTT,16,TRBV11-2,.,once,TRBJ2-3
CASSFSGTGGKEQYF,TGTGCCAGCAGTTTTAGCGGGACAGGGGGTAAGGAGCAGTACTTC,15,TRBV28,TRBD1,once,TRBJ2-7
CASSPHRTSETYEQYF,TGTGCCAGTAGTCCCCACCGGACTAGCGAAACCTACGAGCAGTACTTC,16,TRBV19,TRBD2,.,TRBJ2-7
CAWRPGTNTGELFF,TGTGCCTGGAGGCCCGGGACGAACACCGGGGAGCTGTTTTTT,14,TRBV30,.,.,TRBJ2-2
CASASQGGYYGYTF,TGTGCCAGCGCTTCCCAAGGGGGCTACTATGGCTACACCTTC,14,TRBV7-9,TRBD1,.,TRBJ1-2
CASSVGVPGNTIYF,TGTGCCAGCAGCGTAGGGGTACCTGGAAACACCATATATTTT,14,TRBV9,.,.,TRBJ1-3
CASTKRGGSYNEQFF,TGTGCCAGCACCAAGAGGGGGGGTTCCTACAATGAGCAGTTCTTC,15,TRBV11-2,.,once,TRBJ2-1
CASSQDRGGTDTQYF,TGCGCCAGCAGCCAAGATCGAGGGGGAACAGATACGCAGTATTTT,15,TRBV4-3,.,.,TRBJ2-3
CASSIGPGILDTEAFF,TGTGCCAGTAGTATAGGGCCAGGAATCTTGGACACTGAAGCTTTCTTT,16,TRBV19,.,.,TRBJ1-1
CASSERSTGYEQYF,TGTGCCAGCAGCGAAAGATCGACAGGGTACGAGCAGTACTTC,14,TRBV27,TRBD1,.,TRBJ2-7
CASSAPGQGAYEQYF,TGTGCCAGCAGCGCCCCGGGACAGGGGGCCTACGAGCAGTACTTC,15,TRBV7-2,TRBD1,.,TRBJ2-7
CASSYQPGNGYTF,TGTGCCAGCAGCTACCAGCCAGGGAATGGCTACACCTTC,13,TRBV11-2,.,.,TRBJ1-2
CASSQDPGGSLETQYF,TGCGCCAGCAGCCAAGACCCAGGGGGTTCTTTGGAGACCCAGTACTTC,16,TRBV4-1,TRBD1,.,TRBJ2-5
CASSESSYEQYF,TGCGCCAGCAGTGAGTCGTCCTACGAGCAGTACTTC,12,TRBV10-2,.,.,TRBJ2-7
CASSLISVSEQFF,TGTGCCAGCAGCTTGATATCAGTTAGTGAGCAGTTCTTC,13,TRBV5-6,.,.,TRBJ2-1
CASSLAPVPFSYEQYF,TGTGCCAGCAGCTTAGCCCCCGTCCCCTTCTCCTACGAGCAGTACTTC,16,TRBV13,.,.,TRBJ2-7
CASSTLGSEAFF,TGTGCCAGTAGTACCCTAGGAAGCGAAGCTTTCTTT,12,TRBV19,.,.,TRBJ1-1
CASISSFSGFTSEKLFF,TGTGCCAGTATTAGTTCGTTTTCCGGGTTCACCTCCGAAAAACTGTTTTTT,17,TRBV19,.,.,TRBJ1-4
CASSIYLADNEQFF,TGTGCCAGTAGTATTTACCTAGCTGACAATGAGCAGTTCTTC,14,TRBV19,.,.,TRBJ2-1
CSVDRGANTEAFF,TGCAGCGTGGACAGGGGTGCCAACACTGAAGCTTTCTTT,13,TRBV29-1,TRBD1,.,TRBJ1-1
CASSPRISEAFF,TGTGCCAGCAGTCCCCGAATCTCTGAAGCTTTCTTT,12,TRBV28,.,.,TRBJ1-1
CASSEVASTSYNEQFF,TGTGCCAGCAGTGAAGTAGCCAGCACCTCCTACAATGAGCAGTTCTTC,16,TRBV6-1,.,once,TRBJ2-1
CASSFGSYEQYF,TGTGCCAGTAGTTTCGGGAGCTACGAGCAGTACTTC,12,TRBV19,.,.,TRBJ2-7
CASSFWQGTPYNEQFF,TGTGCCAGCAGTTTTTGGCAGGGGACCCCCTACAATGAGCAGTTCTTC,16,TRBV28,.,.,TRBJ2-1
CASSLGGYGNTIYF,TGTGCCAGCAGCTTGGGAGGGTACGGAAACACCATATATTTT,14,TRBV5-6,.,.,TRBJ1-3
CAISDQGGNQPQHF,TGTGCCATCAGTGACCAGGGAGGCAATCAGCCCCAGCATTTT,14,TRBV10-3,.,.,TRBJ1-5
CASSQLMTDLYSTDTQYF,TGCGCCAGCAGCCAATTAATGACGGACTTATATAGCACAGATACGCAGTATTTT,18,TRBV4-1,.,.,TRBJ2-3
CASSQDTGGYYNEQFF,TGCGCCAGCAGCCAAGATACGGGGGGCTACTACAATGAGCAGTTCTTC,16,TRBV4-3,.,.,TRBJ2-1
CASSLRQGVMEQYF,TGCGCCAGCAGCTTGAGACAGGGGGTGATGGAGCAGTACTTC,14,TRBV5-1,TRBD1,.,TRBJ2-7
CASSHPTGGRGNGELFF,TGCGCCAGCAGCCATCCTACTGGCGGGAGAGGTAATGGGGAGCTGTTTTTT,17,TRBV4-1,TRBD2,once,TRBJ2-2
CASSLVAGPSTDTQYF,TGTGCCAGCAGCTTAGTGGCGGGGCCTAGCACAGATACGCAGTATTTT,16,TRBV7-2,.,once,TRBJ2-3
CASSMGTGNYEQYF,TGTGCCAGTAGTATGGGGACAGGGAACTACGAGCAGTACTTC,14,TRBV19,TRBD1,.,TRBJ2-7
CASSLTGTVNTEAFF,TGTGCCAGCTCACTCACCGGGACTGTGAACACTGAAGCTTTCTTT,15,TRBV18,.,.,TRBJ1-1